This TCR beta chain was recorded in a study of blood T cells in healthy people across ages. A second PCR of about 7 to 12 cycles used a sample-barcoded 5' primer and a J-beta primer mix. Every individual sample yielded 2.5 million or more paired-end reads (each containing CDR3). TCRdb re-derived calls from the 5' RACE reads in MiXCR, one entry per CDR3 protein. The sample records about 1.1 million distinct CDR3 sequences, under 40% being singletons. V lost 5 bases and J lost 7; bases outside the gene matches: 8. This CDR3 comprises 15 residues. Germline assignment: CDR1 SEHNR and CDR2 FQNEAQ (reference sequence).

V is TRBV7-9 and J is TRBJ2-2, with 9 positions matching TRBD1. What was sequenced was blood. The source is a man in his late teens or twenties in good health. The CDR3 loop reads CASSATQGADGELFF. CDR3 DNA: TGTGCCAGCAGCGCCACACAGGGGGCGGACGGGGAGCTGTTTTTT.